The rows below give T cell receptor beta chains drawn from one sample of a study of T cells in Graves' hyperthyroidism and ophthalmopathy. TCRdb fed the multiplex PCR reads into MiXCR, producing one record per CDR3 protein. The table records some 270,000 distinct CDR3 sequences, approximately 23% of them present only once. Specimen: blood. The receptors originated from a woman in her thirties or forties with Graves' ophthalmopathy. The CDR3 runs from the conserved cysteine through the conserved F or W. Each record gives: clone size, J gene, V gene, D gene, CDR3 protein, CDR3 DNA. D genes are given only for firm matches. The size of a clone is reported for some rows only, either as once, few or many, or as a class for expanded clones.

clone size: many
J gene: TRBJ1-1
V gene: TRBV2
D gene: NA
CDR3 protein: CASSAFLGGFEAFF
CDR3 DNA: TGTGCCAGCAGTGCCTTCCTAGGGGGGTTTGAAGCTTTCTTT

clone size: many
J gene: TRBJ1-1
V gene: TRBV20-1
D gene: NA
CDR3 protein: CSARMLVGGTEAFF
CDR3 DNA: TGCAGTGCTAGAATGCTCGTTGGAGGCACTGAAGCTTTCTTT

clone size: many
J gene: TRBJ1-1
V gene: TRBV30
D gene: NA
CDR3 protein: CAWSLGTANTEAFF
CDR3 DNA: TGTGCCTGGAGCCTCGGGACCGCAAACACTGAAGCTTTCTTT

clone size: many
J gene: TRBJ2-5
V gene: TRBV20-1
D gene: NA
CDR3 protein: CSARVASGGGAQETQYF
CDR3 DNA: TGCAGTGCTAGAGTGGCCTCTGGGGGCGGGGCCCAAGAGACCCAGTACTTC

clone size: NA
J gene: TRBJ2-2
V gene: TRBV7-9
D gene: NA
CDR3 protein: CASSLSRVATGELFF
CDR3 DNA: TGTGCCAGCAGCTTAAGCAGGGTAGCCACCGGGGAGCTGTTTTTT

clone size: few
J gene: TRBJ2-7
V gene: TRBV4-1
D gene: TRBD1
CDR3 protein: CASSQDDGTGSYEQYF
CDR3 DNA: TGCGCCAGCAGCCAAGATGACGGGACAGGGTCCTACGAGCAGTACTTC

clone size: NA
J gene: TRBJ2-2
V gene: TRBV7-2
D gene: NA
CDR3 protein: CASSLALGGVYTGELFF
CDR3 DNA: TGTGCCAGCAGCTTAGCGCTTGGGGGAGTTTACACCGGGGAGCTGTTTTTT

clone size: many
J gene: TRBJ1-1
V gene: TRBV12-3/TRBV12-4
D gene: NA
CDR3 protein: CASSFRVRAMNTEAFF
CDR3 DNA: TGTGCCAGCAGTTTTCGAGTGAGAGCCATGAACACTGAAGCTTTCTTT

clone size: many
J gene: TRBJ2-7
V gene: TRBV6-5
D gene: NA
CDR3 protein: CASRPAGTYEQYF
CDR3 DNA: TGTGCCAGCAGACCAGCGGGCACTTACGAGCAGTACTTC

clone size: NA
J gene: TRBJ2-7
V gene: TRBV5-1
D gene: TRBD1
CDR3 protein: CASSHGTGTGGGEQYF
CDR3 DNA: TGCGCCAGCAGCCACGGAACCGGGACAGGGGGCGGCGAGCAGTACTTC

clone size: NA
J gene: TRBJ1-2
V gene: TRBV7-2
D gene: NA
CDR3 protein: CASIRDPLAGYGYTF
CDR3 DNA: TGTGCCAGCATCCGGGACCCCCTGGCGGGCTATGGCTACACCTTC

clone size: many
J gene: TRBJ2-5
V gene: TRBV24-1
D gene: NA
CDR3 protein: CATSDQGRETQYF
CDR3 DNA: TGTGCCACCAGTGATCAGGGGAGGGAGACCCAGTACTTC

clone size: NA
J gene: TRBJ1-1
V gene: TRBV6-1
D gene: NA
CDR3 protein: CASGRVWDTEAFF
CDR3 DNA: TGTGCCAGCGGCAGGGTTTGGGACACTGAAGCTTTCTTT

clone size: few
J gene: TRBJ2-5
V gene: TRBV6-5
D gene: NA
CDR3 protein: CASSYSGSEETQYF
CDR3 DNA: TGTGCCAGCAGTTACTCCGGGTCTGAAGAGACCCAGTACTTC

clone size: few
J gene: TRBJ1-5
V gene: TRBV20-1
D gene: TRBD1
CDR3 protein: CSAPTRQGASNQPQHF
CDR3 DNA: TGCAGTGCGCCGACCCGACAGGGGGCGAGTAATCAGCCCCAGCATTTT

clone size: few
J gene: TRBJ2-7
V gene: TRBV12-3/TRBV12-4
D gene: NA
CDR3 protein: CASSWGRANVPYEQYF
CDR3 DNA: TGTGCCAGCAGTTGGGGACGAGCGAATGTACCCTACGAGCAGTACTTC

clone size: many
J gene: TRBJ2-3
V gene: TRBV28
D gene: TRBD2
CDR3 protein: CASSFGGSGPLTDTQYF
CDR3 DNA: TGTGCCAGCAGTTTCGGGGGGTCGGGACCGCTCACAGATACGCAGTATTTT

clone size: many
J gene: TRBJ1-1
V gene: TRBV19
D gene: TRBD1
CDR3 protein: CASSEDRGRMTEAFF
CDR3 DNA: TGTGCCAGTAGCGAAGACAGGGGGCGGATGACTGAAGCTTTCTTT

clone size: many
J gene: TRBJ1-3
V gene: TRBV20-1
D gene: TRBD1
CDR3 protein: CSARGLGTAGNTIYF
CDR3 DNA: TGCAGTGCTAGGGGGCTTGGGACAGCCGGAAACACCATATATTTT

clone size: many
J gene: TRBJ2-7
V gene: TRBV7-7
D gene: NA
CDR3 protein: CAGPQKTYEQYF
CDR3 DNA: TGTGCCGGACCACAGAAAACCTACGAGCAGTACTTC

clone size: many
J gene: TRBJ1-3
V gene: TRBV20-1
D gene: NA
CDR3 protein: CSASQGPGNTIYF
CDR3 DNA: TGCAGTGCTAGCCAGGGGCCTGGAAACACCATATATTTT

clone size: NA
J gene: TRBJ2-7
V gene: TRBV11-2
D gene: TRBD2
CDR3 protein: CASSLSLGLAGEREQYF
CDR3 DNA: TGTGCCAGCAGCCTCAGCCTCGGACTAGCGGGTGAGCGCGAGCAGTACTTC

clone size: many
J gene: TRBJ2-2
V gene: TRBV12-3/TRBV12-4
D gene: NA
CDR3 protein: CASSPGQISLTGELFF
CDR3 DNA: TGTGCCAGCAGTCCCGGACAGATTTCCCTTACCGGGGAGCTGTTTTTT

clone size: many
J gene: TRBJ2-7
V gene: TRBV12-3/TRBV12-4
D gene: TRBD1
CDR3 protein: CASSLQGAYYEQYF
CDR3 DNA: TGTGCCAGCAGTTTACAGGGGGCATACTACGAGCAGTACTTC

clone size: NA
J gene: TRBJ2-7
V gene: TRBV27
D gene: TRBD1
CDR3 protein: CATTSWTGYEQYF
CDR3 DNA: TGTGCCACCACTTCCTGGACAGGCTACGAGCAGTACTTC

clone size: many
J gene: TRBJ1-1
V gene: TRBV4-1
D gene: NA
CDR3 protein: CASSQDWGAEAFF
CDR3 DNA: TGCGCCAGCAGCCAAGATTGGGGGGCTGAAGCTTTCTTT

clone size: NA
J gene: TRBJ1-5
V gene: TRBV28
D gene: NA
CDR3 protein: CASSLGQRYQPQHF
CDR3 DNA: TGTGCCAGCAGTTTAGGGCAGAGATATCAGCCCCAGCATTTT

clone size: many
J gene: TRBJ1-1
V gene: TRBV4-1
D gene: TRBD1
CDR3 protein: CASSQKGQGVNTEAFF
CDR3 DNA: TGCGCCAGCAGCCAAAAGGGACAGGGAGTTAACACTGAAGCTTTCTTT

clone size: many
J gene: TRBJ1-2
V gene: TRBV19
D gene: NA
CDR3 protein: CASSIFSDSGRSGYTF
CDR3 DNA: TGTGCCAGTAGTATCTTCTCGGACAGCGGAAGGAGCGGCTACACCTTC

clone size: many
J gene: TRBJ1-5
V gene: TRBV11-2
D gene: NA
CDR3 protein: CASSLEGYSNQPQHF
CDR3 DNA: TGTGCCAGCAGCTTAGAAGGGTATAGCAATCAGCCCCAGCATTTT

clone size: many
J gene: TRBJ1-1
V gene: TRBV30
D gene: TRBD1
CDR3 protein: CAWDRANTEAFF
CDR3 DNA: TGTGCCTGGGACAGGGCGAACACTGAAGCTTTCTTT

clone size: NA
J gene: TRBJ2-5
V gene: TRBV28
D gene: TRBD2
CDR3 protein: CASSLSSSGSGTQYF
CDR3 DNA: TGTGCCAGCAGTTTATCTTCTAGCGGGAGCGGGACCCAGTACTTC

clone size: many
J gene: TRBJ2-2
V gene: TRBV27
D gene: NA
CDR3 protein: CASSPSGTVYGELFF
CDR3 DNA: TGTGCCAGCAGTCCCTCCGGGACCGTGTACGGGGAGCTGTTTTTT

clone size: many
J gene: TRBJ1-6
V gene: TRBV2
D gene: NA
CDR3 protein: CASSVLQNNSPLHF
CDR3 DNA: TGTGCCAGCAGTGTTCTTCAGAATAATTCACCCCTCCACTTT

clone size: many
J gene: TRBJ2-6
V gene: TRBV18
D gene: NA
CDR3 protein: CASSPPTGGASGANVLTF
CDR3 DNA: TGTGCCAGCTCACCACCCACGGGGGGCGCATCTGGGGCCAACGTCCTGACTTTC

clone size: few
J gene: TRBJ2-7
V gene: TRBV27
D gene: NA
CDR3 protein: CASSFNSDYYEQSF
CDR3 DNA: TGTGCCAGCAGTTTTAATAGCGATTACTACGAGCAGTCCTTC

clone size: NA
J gene: TRBJ2-7
V gene: TRBV28
D gene: NA
CDR3 protein: CASSSHQISYEQYF
CDR3 DNA: TGTGCCAGCAGTTCCCACCAAATCTCCTACGAGCAGTACTTC

clone size: many
J gene: TRBJ2-7
V gene: TRBV13
D gene: NA
CDR3 protein: CASSFIPGPRVSYEQYF
CDR3 DNA: TGTGCCAGCAGCTTTATCCCCGGGCCTCGGGTTTCCTACGAGCAGTACTTC

clone size: NA
J gene: TRBJ2-5
V gene: TRBV10-3
D gene: TRBD2
CDR3 protein: CAIKGSGGNGETQYF
CDR3 DNA: TGTGCCATCAAGGGTAGCGGGGGGAATGGAGAGACCCAGTACTTC

clone size: few
J gene: TRBJ2-2
V gene: TRBV28
D gene: TRBD2
CDR3 protein: CASSSVASGARGELFF
CDR3 DNA: TGTGCCAGCAGTTCGGTAGCTAGCGGGGCCCGCGGGGAGCTGTTTTTT

clone size: many
J gene: TRBJ2-2
V gene: TRBV14
D gene: TRBD2
CDR3 protein: CASSPLAGGYGELFF
CDR3 DNA: TGTGCCAGCTCCCCACTAGCGGGAGGATACGGGGAGCTGTTTTTT

clone size: many
J gene: TRBJ2-2
V gene: TRBV7-2
D gene: NA
CDR3 protein: CASRATGSGELFF
CDR3 DNA: TGTGCCAGCAGAGCGACAGGATCCGGGGAGCTGTTTTTT

clone size: many
J gene: TRBJ2-4
V gene: TRBV6-2/TRBV6-3
D gene: NA
CDR3 protein: CASSSPPSLQNIQYF
CDR3 DNA: TGTGCCAGCAGTTCCCCCCCTAGTCTGCAAAACATTCAGTACTTC

clone size: many
J gene: TRBJ2-7
V gene: TRBV6-5
D gene: NA
CDR3 protein: CASNDYYEQYF
CDR3 DNA: TGTGCCAGCAACGACTACTACGAGCAGTACTTC

clone size: many
J gene: TRBJ1-2
V gene: TRBV29-1
D gene: NA
CDR3 protein: CSVDSGVNYGYTF
CDR3 DNA: TGCAGCGTTGACTCAGGGGTGAACTATGGCTACACCTTC

clone size: NA
J gene: TRBJ1-1
V gene: TRBV7-3
D gene: NA
CDR3 protein: CASSLLGGQNTAFF
CDR3 DNA: TGTGCCAGCAGCCTTCTTGGCGGGCAGAACACAGCTTTCTTT

clone size: NA
J gene: TRBJ1-1
V gene: TRBV12-3/TRBV12-4
D gene: NA
CDR3 protein: CASSQDGVGAFF
CDR3 DNA: TGTGCCAGCAGTCAGGATGGTGTGGGGGCTTTCTTT

clone size: many
J gene: TRBJ1-1
V gene: TRBV6-5
D gene: NA
CDR3 protein: CASTLLRARDTEAFF
CDR3 DNA: TGTGCCAGCACCTTACTCCGAGCCCGGGACACTGAAGCTTTCTTT

clone size: many
J gene: TRBJ2-5
V gene: TRBV15
D gene: TRBD1
CDR3 protein: CATKESGGWETQYF
CDR3 DNA: TGTGCCACCAAGGAATCAGGGGGATGGGAGACCCAGTACTTC

clone size: many
J gene: TRBJ2-7
V gene: TRBV18
D gene: TRBD1
CDR3 protein: CASSHGTGMGNEQYF
CDR3 DNA: TGTGCCAGCTCACATGGGACAGGGATGGGGAACGAGCAGTACTTC

clone size: many
J gene: TRBJ2-7
V gene: TRBV7-3
D gene: TRBD2
CDR3 protein: CASSLTGTSGSEQYF
CDR3 DNA: TGTGCCAGCAGCTTAACCGGGACTAGCGGGAGCGAGCAGTACTTC

clone size: many
J gene: TRBJ2-2
V gene: TRBV19
D gene: NA
CDR3 protein: CASSGGGNTGELFF
CDR3 DNA: TGTGCCAGTAGTGGCGGAGGGAACACCGGGGAGCTGTTTTTT

clone size: NA
J gene: TRBJ2-5
V gene: TRBV11-2
D gene: NA
CDR3 protein: CASSLDLLKETQYF
CDR3 DNA: TGTGCCAGCAGCTTAGATCTTCTCAAAGAGACCCAGTACTTC

clone size: NA
J gene: TRBJ2-5
V gene: TRBV12-3/TRBV12-4
D gene: NA
CDR3 protein: CASSLGGGKETQYF
CDR3 DNA: TGTGCCAGCAGTTTAGGTGGGGGAAAAGAGACCCAGTACTTC